The clone carrying this T cell receptor beta chain has just a few counts. Its antigen is not identified. The sample belongs to a study of T-cell memory formation after mild COVID-19. Whole-study context: There were largely donor-specific TCR clusters.

Trimming cost V 7 bases and J 4 bases; bases outside gene matches: 9. CDR1 is SQVTM, CDR2 ANQGSEA, per germline. The CDR3 is 14 amino acids. TCRdb re-called the 5' RACE reads with MiXCR, one entry per CDR3 protein. The sample records fewer than 700,000 distinct CDR3 sequences, less than 25% being singletons. General study findings and limits: Whether day 37 second-wave clones are SARS-CoV-2-specific was not confirmed. Cross-reactive memory appears to have joined, as suggested by some responding clones showing up in pre-infection memory. A balance of CD4 and CD8 characterized clones contracting day 15 to 85, whereas later expanders leaned CD4+.

The source of this sequence is an adult woman who had mild COVID-19 (a few samples of this study predate the infection). Cell type and time point are not known. The chain is built from TRBV29-1 and TRBJ2-1; TRBD1 matches 8 bases. The sample taken for sequencing was PBMCs or a T cell subset sorted from them (not recorded which). The CDR3 coding sequence is TGCAGCGCCGACGGGACAGGAGAATACAATGAGCAGTTCTTC. This codes for CSADGTGEYNEQFF.